Detailed here is one T cell receptor (beta chain). Antigen: not known. V gave up 5 bases and J gave up 3 bases; unmatched junction bases: 13. CDR3 length: 16 amino acids. Germline V lookup: CDR1 MGHRA, CDR2 YSYEKL. This sample's treatment: oral pan-JAK inhibitor, 5-10 mg twice daily. As the sequencing template, cDNA was produced by extracting RNA and reverse transcribing it. This table comes from immunoSEQ multiplex PCR, and its TCRdb copy is limited to in-frame clones, with some not included. The sample gives under 350,000 clones, 55% to 75% of which show up once; more than 1.5% is in the top ten. The data derive from a study of CD8+ T cells in alopecia areata. On the study more broadly: Tofacitinib was taken orally by treated patients, and the dose was 5 to 10 mg twice daily. Study conclusions and caveats: Alopecia totalis/universalis scalp especially showed more expanded CD8+ clones than normal scalp. Normal skin contains resident alphabeta T cells, and these are also sequenced in scalp samples.

This clonotype was obtained from a human donor with alopecia areata. This sequence joins TRBV4-1 and TRBJ2-7, with 7 bases aligning to TRBD1. This sample comprised CD4+ T cells sorted from blood, obtained at week 24, from a patient treated with tofacitinib. CDR3 sequence (DNA): TGCGCCAGCAGCAACGACTTGGTGGACAGGCGCTACGAGCAGTACTTC. It is translated as CASSNDLVDRRYEQYF.